The 20 T cell receptor beta chains below all came from one sample that was sequenced in a study of blood T cell repertoires in COVID-19. Method: immunoSEQ multiplex PCR; TCRdb's copy keeps in-frame clones and lacks some. The sample has about 200,000 clones, 89% seen once. Material: PBMCs or T cells enriched from blood (not recorded which). Receptors were obtained from a woman under 30 who had recovered from COVID-19.

This rearrangement joins TRBV2 to TRBJ2-6; tentatively, D is TRBD1 (6 bases). Trimming shortened V by 6 bases and J by 0 bases, and 18 bases separated the two germline ends. The CDR3 spans 18 residues. The germline CDR1 and CDR2 sequences are SNHLY and FYNNEI. CDR3 region: CASSGRGEGTSGANVLTF. The CDR3 DNA reads TGTGCCAGCAGCGGCAGGGGAGAGGGGACCTCTGGGGCCAACGTCCTGACTTTC. Based on the CDR3 plus reference TRBV2 and TRBJ2-6, the full variable domain is EPEVTQTPSHQVTQMGQEVILRCVPISNHLYFYWYRQILGQKVEFLVSFYNNEISEKSEIFDDQFSVERPDGSNFTLKIRSTKLEDSAMYFCASSGRGEGTSGANVLTFGAGSRLTVL.

The chain joins TRBV28 to TRBJ1-5; tentatively, D is TRBD1 (5 bases). CDR1 and CDR2 (germline): MDHEN, SYDVKM. V lost 6 bases and J 2 bases, leaving 17 bases between the germline ends. The CDR3 totals 16 residues. DNA of the CDR3: TGTGCCAGCAGCCAGCTTTCGGAGGGGCGCAATCAGCCCCAGCATTTT. It encodes CASSQLSEGRNQPQHF.

The V call is TRBV6-2 or TRBV6-3, the J call TRBJ1-1; D is undetermined. The V end lost 0 bases, the J end lost 8 bases, and 13 bases lay between the germline ends. CDR3 size: 14 residues. CDR1 is MNHEY, CDR2 SVGEGT, per germline. CDR3 region: CASSYSSNYGEAFF. The CDR3 DNA follows: TGTGCCAGCAGTTACTCGAGTAATTACGGGGAAGCTTTCTTT.

The gene calls are TRBV3-1 (or the pseudogene TRBV3-2) and TRBJ2-7; TRBD1 aligns across 7 bases. Germline V lookup: CDR1 LGHDT, CDR2 YNNKEL (reference sequence). The J segment lost 1 base and the V segment lost 5 bases, leaving 8 bases of the junction unmatched. The CDR3 is 15 amino acids. The CDR3 sequence: CASSTGVLVSYEQYF. The CDR3 nucleotides read TGTGCCAGCAGCACAGGGGTTCTTGTTTCCTACGAGCAGTACTTC.

The V and J genes are TRBV2 and TRBJ1-2; 8 bases agree with TRBD1. Germline CDR1 is SNHLY and CDR2 is FYNNEI. There are 15 residues in the CDR3. Unmatched junction bases numbered 7, after V lost 6 bases and J lost 1 base. CDR3 amino acids: CASSVDRGFNYGYTF. The CDR3, as DNA: TGTGCCAGCAGCGTTGACAGGGGATTTAACTATGGCTACACCTTC.

The chain recombines TRBV28 with TRBJ2-7, with 7 nucleotides matching TRBD1. Trimming took 1 base from V and 3 from J; bases not matched to a gene: 3. This CDR3 contains 14 residues. From germline, CDR1 is MDHEN and CDR2 SYDVKM. The CDR3 protein is CASSLLGQYYEQYF. The CDR3, as DNA: TGTGCCAGCAGTTTATTGGGACAGTACTACGAGCAGTACTTC.

The chain links TRBV14 to TRBJ1-4, with D possibly matching TRBD1 (5 bases). CDR1 is SGHDN, CDR2 FVKESK, per germline. The CDR3 is made up of 16 amino acids. V was trimmed by 1 base and J by 8 bases, leaving 17 bases between them. Here the CDR3 reads CASSQAGTGVREKLFF. CDR3 sequence (DNA): TGTGCCAGCAGCCAAGCGGGGACGGGGGTTCGCGAAAAACTGTTTTTT.

V and J are TRBV18 and TRBJ2-7, with 7 bases lining up with TRBD1. Losses at the gene ends were 3 bases for V and 0 bases for J; bases not matched to a gene: 11. The CDR3 contains 17 residues. Germline CDR1 reads KGHSH; CDR2 reads LQKENI. CDR3 sequence reads: CASSPRDSPSSSYEQYF. The DNA for the CDR3 is TGTGCCAGCTCACCTAGGGACAGCCCCTCGAGCTCCTACGAGCAGTACTTC. The whole variable domain, remainder taken from reference TRBV18 and TRBJ2-7, is NAGVMQNPRHLVRRRGQEARLRCSPMKGHSHVYWYRQLPEEGLKFMVYLQKENIIDESGMPKERFSAEFPKEGPSILRIQQVVRGDSAAYFCASSPRDSPSSSYEQYFGPGTRLTVT.

This rearrangement joins TRBV28 to TRBJ2-2; no definite D call. This CDR3 is built from 15 residues. From germline, CDR1 is MDHEN and CDR2 SYDVKM. V lost 2 bases to trimming and J lost 0 bases, with 7 bases between them. CDR3: CASSLGSANTGELFF. The CDR3 DNA is TGTGCCAGCAGTTTAGGCAGCGCGAACACCGGGGAGCTGTTTTTT.

The rearrangement links TRBV19 to TRBJ2-7; 9 positions agree with TRBD1. The CDR3 is 15 residues long. The V and J ends lost 3 bases and 3 bases, in that order; junction bases with no gene match: 6. The germline gives CDR1 LNHDA, CDR2 SQIVND (reference sequence). CDR3 nucleotide sequence: TGTGCCAGTAGTATTGCGGGACAGGGAGACTACGAGCAGTACTTC. Residues: CASSIAGQGDYEQYF.

This clone was seen once. The chain has TRBV2 and TRBJ2-3, with 9 bases lining up with TRBD2. V gave up 7 bases and J gave up 3 bases; unmatched junction bases: 8. This CDR3 region has 15 residues. Germline-derived CDR1 and CDR2 are SNHLY and FYNNEI. CDR3 loop: CASTAGGPGTDTQYF. The CDR3 coding sequence is TGTGCCAGCACTGCGGGGGGGCCGGGTACAGATACGCAGTATTTT.

This chain links TRBV4-1 with TRBJ1-1; the D is unclear. Trimming shortened V by 2 bases and J by 3 bases, and 10 bases separated the two germline ends. In germline, CDR1 is MGHRA, CDR2 YSYEKL. This CDR3 has 14 amino acids. The CDR3 sequence: CASSQMRFDTEAFF. The CDR3 nucleotides read TGCGCCAGCAGCCAAATGCGTTTTGACACTGAAGCTTTCTTT.

The gene calls are TRBV27 and TRBJ2-7, with 7 bases matching TRBD1. V was pared by 3 bases and J by 2 bases, with 7 bases of the junction left unmatched. The CDR3 contains 15 residues. CDR1 MNHEY and CDR2 SMNVEV come from the germline V gene (reference sequence). The CDR3 DNA follows: TGTGCCAGCAGTTTGACAGGGTTCGCCACCTACGAGCAGTACTTC. Encoded protein: CASSLTGFATYEQYF.

The rearrangement uses TRBV24-1 and TRBJ1-1, with D perhaps matching TRBD1 (5 bases). The germline gives CDR1 KGHDR, CDR2 SFDVKD. The CDR3 has 14 residues. The ends were cut back, 7 bases at V and 4 bases at J, with 15 bases in the middle. CDR3 residues: CATRIPQDFTEAFF. The CDR3 nucleotides read TGTGCCACCAGGATCCCACAGGATTTCACTGAAGCTTTCTTT.

This chain links TRBV7-9 with TRBJ2-6, with a tentative D call TRBD2 (5 bases). Germline V gives CDR1 SEHNR, CDR2 FQNEAQ (reference sequence). With 7 bases removed from V and 2 bases from J, the gap between germline ends came to 18 bases. The CDR3 totals 17 residues. CDR3 sequence (DNA): TGTGCCAGCACTCAGGACTTCACTCGACCTGGGGCCAACGTCCTGACTTTC. Its protein is CASTQDFTRPGANVLTF.

The CDR3 spells CASSLGQGIAYEQYF. The CDR3 coding sequence is TGTGCCAGCTCACTCGGACAGGGGATCGCCTACGAGCAGTACTTC. The V call is TRBV18, the J call TRBJ2-7; the match to TRBD1 covers 9 bases. Germline loops: CDR1 KGHSH, CDR2 LQKENI. After removal of 4 bases from V and 2 bases from J, the junction contained 6 bases not matched to a gene. This CDR3 has 15 residues.

The chain has TRBV7-2 and TRBJ2-5; TRBD1 aligns across 7 bases. From germline, CDR1 is SGHTA and CDR2 FQGNSA. This CDR3 contains 15 residues. V lost 2 bases to trimming and J lost 5 bases; unmatched junction nucleotides: 8. CDR3 loop: CASSLFGTVLETQYF. The CDR3 region has the DNA TGTGCCAGCAGCTTATTTGGGACAGTCCTCGAGACCCAGTACTTC. Based on the CDR3 plus reference TRBV7-2 and TRBJ2-5, the full variable domain is GAGVSQSPSNKVTEKGKDVELRCDPISGHTALYWYRQSLGQGLEFLIYFQGNSAPDKSGLPSDRFSAERTGGSVSTLTIQRTQQEDSAVYLCASSLFGTVLETQYFGPGTRLLVL.

The V gene is TRBV7-2, the J gene TRBJ1-3, with 7 bases fitting TRBD1. CDR1 SGHTA and CDR2 FQGNSA come from the germline V gene. V shed 5 bases, J shed 3 bases, and the junction held 10 bases outside the gene matches. The CDR3 spans 16 residues. The DNA of the CDR3 is TGTGCCAGCAGCATACCCCCGACAGGGTATGGAAACACCATATATTTT. Translated: CASSIPPTGYGNTIYF.

This chain's CDR3 is CASSESGGAPLEAFF. The DNA for the CDR3 is TGTGCCAGCAGTGAATCGGGTGGGGCCCCTTTGGAAGCTTTCTTT. V is TRBV6-1 and J is TRBJ1-1; D possibly corresponds to TRBD1 (5 bases). Trimming left V 2 bases short and J 8 bases short, with 18 bases between. Germline V gene data show CDR1 as MNHNS and CDR2 as SASEGT. The CDR3 is 15 amino acids.

This chain links TRBV5-4 with TRBJ1-1, with 9 bases fitting TRBD1. Germline assignment: CDR1 SGHNT and CDR2 YYREEE (reference sequence). The CDR3 is made up of 14 amino acids. V shed 5 bases, J shed 3 bases, and the junction held 5 bases outside the gene matches. CDR3 sequence: CASRGGQGYTEAFF. The CDR3 region has the DNA TGTGCCAGCAGGGGGGGACAGGGATACACTGAAGCTTTCTTT. Supplemented by reference TRBV5-4 and TRBJ1-1, the full variable domain reads ETGVTQSPTHLIKTRGQQVTLRCSSQSGHNTVSWYQQALGQGPQFIFQYYREEENGRGNFPPRFSGLQFPNYSSELNVNALELDDSALYLCASRGGQGYTEAFFGQGTRLTVV.